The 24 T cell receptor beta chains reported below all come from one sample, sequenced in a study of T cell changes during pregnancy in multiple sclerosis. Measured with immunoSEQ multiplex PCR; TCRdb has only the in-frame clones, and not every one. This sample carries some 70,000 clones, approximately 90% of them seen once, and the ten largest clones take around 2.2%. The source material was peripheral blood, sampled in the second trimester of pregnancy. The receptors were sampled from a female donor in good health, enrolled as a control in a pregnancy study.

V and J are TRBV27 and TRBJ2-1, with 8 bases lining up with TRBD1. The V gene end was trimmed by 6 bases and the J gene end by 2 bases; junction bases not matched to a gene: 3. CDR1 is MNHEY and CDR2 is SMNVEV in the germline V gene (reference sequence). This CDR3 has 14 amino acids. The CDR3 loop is CASRRGQAYNEQFF. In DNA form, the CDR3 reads TGTGCCAGCAGGCGGGGACAGGCCTACAATGAGCAGTTCTTC.

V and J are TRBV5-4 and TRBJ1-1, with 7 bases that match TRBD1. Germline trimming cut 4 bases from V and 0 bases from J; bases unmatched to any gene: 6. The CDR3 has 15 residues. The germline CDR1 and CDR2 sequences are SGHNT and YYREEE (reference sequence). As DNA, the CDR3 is TGTGCCAGCAGCGTGACAGGGAGAATGAACACTGAAGCTTTCTTT. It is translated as CASSVTGRMNTEAFF.

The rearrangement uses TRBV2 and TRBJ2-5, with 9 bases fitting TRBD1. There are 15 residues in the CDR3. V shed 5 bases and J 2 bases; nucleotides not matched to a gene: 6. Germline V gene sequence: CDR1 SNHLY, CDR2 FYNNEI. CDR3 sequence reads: CASSRTGAEQETQYF. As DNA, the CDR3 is TGTGCCAGCAGTCGGACAGGGGCCGAACAAGAGACCCAGTACTTC.

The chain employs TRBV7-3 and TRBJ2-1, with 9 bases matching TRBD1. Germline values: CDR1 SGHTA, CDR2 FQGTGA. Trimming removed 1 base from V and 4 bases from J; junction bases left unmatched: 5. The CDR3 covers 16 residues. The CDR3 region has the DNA TGTGCCAGCAGCTTAATGGGACAGGGAGAGTACAATGAGCAGTTCTTC. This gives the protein CASSLMGQGEYNEQFF.

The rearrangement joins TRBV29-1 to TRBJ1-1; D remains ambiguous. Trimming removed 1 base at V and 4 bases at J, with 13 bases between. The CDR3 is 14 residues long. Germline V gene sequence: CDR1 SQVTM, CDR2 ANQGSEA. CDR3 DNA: TGCAGCGTTGAAGGGAGCTCCGAGGGCACTGAAGCTTTCTTT. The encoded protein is CSVEGSSEGTEAFF.

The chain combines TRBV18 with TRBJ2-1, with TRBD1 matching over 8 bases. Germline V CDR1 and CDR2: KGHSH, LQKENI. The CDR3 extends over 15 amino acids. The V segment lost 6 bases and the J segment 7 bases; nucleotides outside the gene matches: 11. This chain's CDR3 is CASSETGDPFNEQFF. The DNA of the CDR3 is TGTGCCAGCTCGGAGACAGGGGATCCTTTTAATGAGCAGTTCTTC.

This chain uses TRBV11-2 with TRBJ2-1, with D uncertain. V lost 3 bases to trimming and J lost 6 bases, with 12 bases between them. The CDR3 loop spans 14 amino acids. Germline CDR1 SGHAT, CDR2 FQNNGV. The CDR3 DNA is TGTGCCAGCAGCTTCGCTAGGCGCGTCAATGAGCAGTTCTTC. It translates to CASSFARRVNEQFF.

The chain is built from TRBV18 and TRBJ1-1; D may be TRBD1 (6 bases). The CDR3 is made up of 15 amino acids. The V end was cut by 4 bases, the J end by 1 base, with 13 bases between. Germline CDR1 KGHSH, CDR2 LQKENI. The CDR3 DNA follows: TGTGCCAGCTCACTACAGGGACAAGGGAACACTGAAGCTTTCTTT. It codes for CASSLQGQGNTEAFF.

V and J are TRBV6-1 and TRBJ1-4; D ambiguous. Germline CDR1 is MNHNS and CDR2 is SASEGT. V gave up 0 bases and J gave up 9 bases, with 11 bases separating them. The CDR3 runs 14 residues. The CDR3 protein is CASSEALQDKKLFF. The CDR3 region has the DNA TGTGCCAGCAGTGAAGCGCTTCAGGATAAAAAACTGTTTTTT.

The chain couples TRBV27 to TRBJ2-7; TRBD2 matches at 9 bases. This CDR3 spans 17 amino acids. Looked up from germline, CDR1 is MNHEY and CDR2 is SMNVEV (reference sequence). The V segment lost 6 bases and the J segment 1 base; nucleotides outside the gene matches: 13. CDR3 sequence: CASRKGSGGRLSYEQYF. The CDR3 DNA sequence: TGTGCCAGCAGAAAGGGTAGCGGGGGTCGATTATCCTACGAGCAGTACTTC.

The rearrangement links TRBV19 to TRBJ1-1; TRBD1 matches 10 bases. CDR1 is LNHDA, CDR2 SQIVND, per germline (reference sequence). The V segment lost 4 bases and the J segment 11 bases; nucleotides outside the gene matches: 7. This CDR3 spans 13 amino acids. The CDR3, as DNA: TGTGCCAGTAGTAAACGACAGGGGGCGCCGGCTTTCTTT. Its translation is CASSKRQGAPAFF.

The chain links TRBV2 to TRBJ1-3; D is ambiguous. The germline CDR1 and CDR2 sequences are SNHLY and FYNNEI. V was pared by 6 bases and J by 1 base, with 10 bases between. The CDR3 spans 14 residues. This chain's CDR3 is CASRIRGSGNTIYF. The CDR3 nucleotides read TGTGCCAGCAGGATCCGAGGGTCTGGAAACACCATATATTTT.

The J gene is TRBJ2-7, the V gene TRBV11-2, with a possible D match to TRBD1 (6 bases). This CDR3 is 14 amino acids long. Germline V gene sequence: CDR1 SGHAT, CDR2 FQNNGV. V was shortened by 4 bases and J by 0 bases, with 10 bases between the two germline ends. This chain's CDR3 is CASSSLGASYEQYF. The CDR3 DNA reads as TGTGCCAGCAGCTCCCTGGGGGCCTCCTACGAGCAGTACTTC.

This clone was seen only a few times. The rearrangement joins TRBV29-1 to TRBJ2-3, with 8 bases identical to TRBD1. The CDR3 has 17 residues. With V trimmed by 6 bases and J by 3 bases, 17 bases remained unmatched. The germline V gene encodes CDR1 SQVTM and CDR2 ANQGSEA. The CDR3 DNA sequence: TGCAGCGTCGCCGCCGGATGGACAGGGTCTCGGACAGATACGCAGTATTTT. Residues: CSVAAGWTGSRTDTQYF.

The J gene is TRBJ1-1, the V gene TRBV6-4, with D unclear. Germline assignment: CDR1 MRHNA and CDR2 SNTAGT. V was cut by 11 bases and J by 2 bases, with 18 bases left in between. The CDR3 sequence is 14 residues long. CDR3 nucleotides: TGTGCCCGCAAGGCCGGCGGCCCTAACACTGAAGCTTTCTTT. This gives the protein CARKAGGPNTEAFF.

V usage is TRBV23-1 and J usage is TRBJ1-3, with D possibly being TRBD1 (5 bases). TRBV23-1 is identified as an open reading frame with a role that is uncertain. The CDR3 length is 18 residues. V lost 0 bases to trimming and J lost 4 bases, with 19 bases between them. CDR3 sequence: CASSQSQAAEGRGNTIYF. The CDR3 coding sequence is TGCGCCAGCAGTCAATCCCAGGCGGCGGAGGGGCGCGGAAACACCATATATTTT.

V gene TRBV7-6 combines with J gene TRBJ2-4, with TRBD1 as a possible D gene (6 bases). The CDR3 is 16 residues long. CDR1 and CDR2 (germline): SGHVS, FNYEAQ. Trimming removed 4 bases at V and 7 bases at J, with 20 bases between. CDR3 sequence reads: CASSSPYQGKGNIQYF. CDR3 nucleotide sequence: TGTGCCAGCAGCTCCCCATACCAGGGGAAGGGGAACATTCAGTACTTC.

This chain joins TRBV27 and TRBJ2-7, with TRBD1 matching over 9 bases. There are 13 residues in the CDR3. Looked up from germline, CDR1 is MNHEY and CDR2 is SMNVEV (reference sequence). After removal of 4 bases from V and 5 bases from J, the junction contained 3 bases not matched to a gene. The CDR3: CASSSRDRDEQYF. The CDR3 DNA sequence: TGTGCCAGCAGTTCCCGGGACAGGGACGAGCAGTACTTC.

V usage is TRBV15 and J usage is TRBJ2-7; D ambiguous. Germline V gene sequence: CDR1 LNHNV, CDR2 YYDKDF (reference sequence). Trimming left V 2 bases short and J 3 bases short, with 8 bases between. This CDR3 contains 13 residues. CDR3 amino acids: CATSRPPGYEQYF. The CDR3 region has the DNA TGTGCCACCAGCAGACCCCCGGGCTACGAGCAGTACTTC.

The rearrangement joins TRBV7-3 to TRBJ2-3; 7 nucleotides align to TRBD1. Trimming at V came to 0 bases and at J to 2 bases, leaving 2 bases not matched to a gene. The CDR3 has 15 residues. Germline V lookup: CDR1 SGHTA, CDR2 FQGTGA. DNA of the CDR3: TGTGCCAGCAGCTTAACCGACAGGGCCACAGATACGCAGTATTTT. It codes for CASSLTDRATDTQYF.

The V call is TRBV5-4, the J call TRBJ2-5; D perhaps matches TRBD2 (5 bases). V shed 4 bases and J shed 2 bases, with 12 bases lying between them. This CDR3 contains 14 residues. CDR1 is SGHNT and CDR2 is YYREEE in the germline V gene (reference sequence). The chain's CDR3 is CASSRPGRQETQYF. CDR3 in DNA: TGTGCCAGCAGCCGGCCGGGGAGACAAGAGACCCAGTACTTC.

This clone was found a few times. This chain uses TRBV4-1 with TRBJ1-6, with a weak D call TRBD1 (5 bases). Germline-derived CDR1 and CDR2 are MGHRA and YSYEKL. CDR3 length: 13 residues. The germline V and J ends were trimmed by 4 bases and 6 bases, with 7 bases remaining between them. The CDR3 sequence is CASSPGGNSPLHF. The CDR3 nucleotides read TGCGCCAGCAGCCCGGGGGGTAATTCACCCCTCCACTTT.

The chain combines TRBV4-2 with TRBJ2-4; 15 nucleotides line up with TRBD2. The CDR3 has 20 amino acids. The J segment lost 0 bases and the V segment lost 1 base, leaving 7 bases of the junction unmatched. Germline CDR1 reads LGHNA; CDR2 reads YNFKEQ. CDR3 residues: CASSQAGTSGGYSAKNIQYF. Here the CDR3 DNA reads TGTGCCAGCAGCCAAGCCGGGACTAGCGGGGGGTACTCAGCCAAAAACATTCAGTACTTC.

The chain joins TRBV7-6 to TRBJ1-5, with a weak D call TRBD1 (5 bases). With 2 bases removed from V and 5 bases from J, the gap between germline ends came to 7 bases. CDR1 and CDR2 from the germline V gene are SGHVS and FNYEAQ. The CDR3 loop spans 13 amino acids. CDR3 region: CASSLLGDQPQHF. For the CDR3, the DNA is TGTGCCAGCAGCTTATTAGGGGATCAGCCCCAGCATTTT.